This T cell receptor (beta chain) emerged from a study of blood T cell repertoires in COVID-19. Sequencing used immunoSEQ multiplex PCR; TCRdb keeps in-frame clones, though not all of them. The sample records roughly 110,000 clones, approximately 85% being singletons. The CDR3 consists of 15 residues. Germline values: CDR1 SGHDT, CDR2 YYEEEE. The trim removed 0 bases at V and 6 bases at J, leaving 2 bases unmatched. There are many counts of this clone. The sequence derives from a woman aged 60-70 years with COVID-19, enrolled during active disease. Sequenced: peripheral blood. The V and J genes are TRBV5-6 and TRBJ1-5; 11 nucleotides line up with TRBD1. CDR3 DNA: TGTGCCAGCAGCTTGGGGACAGGGGGCGGTCAGCCCCAGCATTTT. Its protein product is CASSLGTGGGQPQHF.